The clone carrying this T cell receptor beta chain was detected many times. The antigen remains unidentified. The V and J ends lost 3 bases and 7 bases, in that order; junction bases with no gene match: 14. The CDR3 has 17 residues. Germline-derived CDR1 and CDR2 are SGHRS and YFSETQ. Breast cancer patients provided tissue from their axillary draining lymph nodes. These data belong to a study of breast tumors, draining lymph nodes, adjacent tissues. Whole-study findings and limits: Luminal-like breast cancer showed significantly greater tumor-nontumor repertoire similarity than basal-like breast cancer did. Tumor TCR diversity was below lymph nodes but above nontumor tissue. Tumor T cell lymph node origin was a supported hypothesis, not proven. Most tumor T cells seemingly derive from lymph node, then expand in tumor.

Via MiXCR, TCRdb re-called the multiplex PCR reads, giving one row per CDR3 protein. The repertoire holds about 230,000 distinct CDR3 sequences, with roughly 32% as singletons. The TCR was taken from a female donor with breast cancer. Some clones in this sample may be carry-over from other donors' samples. The chain employs TRBV5-1 and TRBJ2-1, with 9 bases identical to TRBD2. The sample comprised axillary lymph node tissue. In nucleotides, the CDR3 is TGCGCCAGCAGCTCCACGGGGGGCCTGGCGGGAGGGAATGAGCAGTTCTTC. Translated, it gives CASSSTGGLAGGNEQFF.